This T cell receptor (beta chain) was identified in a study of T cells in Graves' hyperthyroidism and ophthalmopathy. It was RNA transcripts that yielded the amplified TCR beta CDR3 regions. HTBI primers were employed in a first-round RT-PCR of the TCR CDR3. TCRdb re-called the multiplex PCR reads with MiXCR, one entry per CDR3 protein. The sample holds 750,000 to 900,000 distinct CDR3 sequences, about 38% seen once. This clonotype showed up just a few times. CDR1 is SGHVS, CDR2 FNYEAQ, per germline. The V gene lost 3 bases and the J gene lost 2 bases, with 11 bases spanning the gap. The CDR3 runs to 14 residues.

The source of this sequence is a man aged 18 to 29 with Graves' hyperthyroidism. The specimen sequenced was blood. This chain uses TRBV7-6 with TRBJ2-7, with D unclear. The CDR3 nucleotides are TGTGCCAGCAGCTTCGTTAGCAGCACCTACGAGCAGTACTTC. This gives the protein CASSFVSSTYEQYF.